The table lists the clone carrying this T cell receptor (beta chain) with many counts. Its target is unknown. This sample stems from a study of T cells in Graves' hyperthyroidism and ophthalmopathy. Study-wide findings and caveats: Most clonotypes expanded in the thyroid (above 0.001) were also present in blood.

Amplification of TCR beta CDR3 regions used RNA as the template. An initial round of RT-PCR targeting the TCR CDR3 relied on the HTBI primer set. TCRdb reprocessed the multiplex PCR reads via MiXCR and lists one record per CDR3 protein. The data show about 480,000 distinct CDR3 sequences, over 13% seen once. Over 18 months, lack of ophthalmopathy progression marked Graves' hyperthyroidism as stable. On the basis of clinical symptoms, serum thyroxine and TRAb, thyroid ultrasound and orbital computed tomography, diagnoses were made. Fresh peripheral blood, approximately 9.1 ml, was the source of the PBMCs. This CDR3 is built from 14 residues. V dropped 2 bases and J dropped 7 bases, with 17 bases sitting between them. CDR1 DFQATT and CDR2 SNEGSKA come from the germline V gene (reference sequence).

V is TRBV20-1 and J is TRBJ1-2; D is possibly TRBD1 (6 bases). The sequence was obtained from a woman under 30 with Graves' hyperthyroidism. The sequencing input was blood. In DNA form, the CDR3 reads TGCAGTGCTAGATCGTTAGGGGGGGCGTTTGGCTACACCTTC. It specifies CSARSLGGAFGYTF.